The 26 T cell receptor beta chains listed next were all sequenced from one sample in a study of T cells in Graves' hyperthyroidism and ophthalmopathy. Amplified regions were TCR beta CDR3 sequences from RNA transcripts. The HTBI primer set served for first-round RT-PCR of the TCR CDR3. A single record per CDR3 protein comes from TCRdb applying MiXCR to the multiplex PCR reads. The sample lists roughly 550,000 distinct CDR3 sequences; roughly 15% were seen once. The sample comprised blood. These receptors were obtained from a woman aged 25-40 years with Graves' ophthalmopathy.

This clonotype was counted only a few times. The rearrangement uses TRBV7-9 and TRBJ2-1; D unresolved. CDR1 is SEHNR, CDR2 FQNEAQ, per germline (reference sequence). This CDR3 region has 15 residues. Trimming removed 2 bases at V and 0 bases at J, with 8 bases between. In nucleotides, the CDR3 is TGTGCCAGCAGCTTAAGGGCTAGCTCCTACAATGAGCAGTTCTTC. Protein product: CASSLRASSYNEQFF.

The V call is TRBV27, the J call TRBJ2-7; perhaps TRBD1 as D (5 bases). The V gene lost 6 bases and the J gene lost 3 bases, with 24 bases spanning the gap. The CDR3 consists of 17 residues. CDR1 and CDR2 (germline): MNHEY, SMNVEV (reference sequence). The CDR3 is CASRLPAVGLPGYEQYF. Here the CDR3 DNA reads TGTGCCAGCAGACTCCCCGCGGTGGGGCTGCCGGGCTACGAGCAGTACTTC.

This clonotype was recorded many times. J is TRBJ1-3 and V is TRBV11-2, with a weak D call TRBD1 (5 bases). The CDR3 totals 17 residues. Deletions cut 0 bases from V and 0 bases from J, with 12 bases between. Per the germline V gene, CDR1 is SGHAT and CDR2 is FQNNGV. As DNA, the CDR3 is TGTGCCAGCAGCTTAGACACCGGGACCAGCTCTGGAAACACCATATATTTT. This sequence encodes CASSLDTGTSSGNTIYF.

This clonotype was seen many times. The V and J genes are TRBV28 and TRBJ2-4; no definite D call. Per the germline V gene, CDR1 is MDHEN and CDR2 is SYDVKM. CDR3 length: 13 residues. Trimming removed 4 bases from V and 7 bases from J, with 11 bases in between. The CDR3 is CASSWSGLNIQYF. In nucleotides, the CDR3 is TGTGCCAGCAGTTGGTCCGGGTTGAACATTCAGTACTTC.

This clonotype was seen repeatedly, ten times or more. The chain uses TRBV20-1 and TRBJ2-7; 7 nucleotides align to TRBD1. CDR3 size: 15 residues. The J segment lost 0 bases and the V segment lost 6 bases, leaving 11 bases of the junction unmatched. The V gene's germline CDR1 is DFQATT and CDR2 SNEGSKA (reference sequence). CDR3 nucleotide sequence: TGCAGTGCCCCGTTATTCGGGACAGCCTCCTACGAGCAGTACTTC. Protein product: CSAPLFGTASYEQYF.

The V call is TRBV19, the J call TRBJ2-5; D is ambiguous. Germline CDR1 and CDR2: LNHDA and SQIVND (reference sequence). The V gene lost 5 bases and the J gene lost 6 bases, with 19 bases spanning the gap. The CDR3 spans 15 residues. The CDR3 DNA reads TGTGCCAGTAGTGAGACGGCACTAAGTGGAAAGACCCAGTACTTC. Its translation is CASSETALSGKTQYF.

This clonotype was seen a handful of times. The genes are TRBV2 and TRBJ2-2, with 11 bases that match TRBD1. This CDR3 has 21 amino acids. The ends lost 6 bases at V and 5 bases at J; junction bases unmatched: 23. Germline-derived CDR1 and CDR2 are SNHLY and FYNNEI. DNA for the CDR3: TGTGCCAGCAGGGATGACAGGATTCTCCCAAGGACAGGGGGCATGACCGGGGAGCTGTTTTTT. Its translation is CASRDDRILPRTGGMTGELFF.

This clonotype showed up just a few times. This chain links TRBV5-4 with TRBJ1-1; D ambiguous. The V end was cut by 0 bases, the J end by 0 bases, with 9 bases between. Germline V gene data show CDR1 as SGHNT and CDR2 as YYREEE (reference sequence). The CDR3 spans 15 residues. CDR3 amino acids: CASSLGVDLNTEAFF. The DNA for the CDR3 is TGTGCCAGCAGCTTGGGCGTAGACTTGAACACTGAAGCTTTCTTT.

CDR3 DNA: TGTGCCAGCAGTTTATCACAGGACGGTAACTATGGCTACACCTTC. Protein sequence: CASSLSQDGNYGYTF. This chain connects TRBV12-3 or TRBV12-4 to TRBJ1-2; possible D gene TRBD1, 5 bases. CDR3 length: 15 residues. V was shortened by 2 bases and J by 1 base, with 11 bases between the two germline ends.

This clonotype was found many times. J is TRBJ2-2 and V is TRBV6-1; D is undetermined. Germline values: CDR1 MNHNS, CDR2 SASEGT. The CDR3 consists of 14 residues. V dropped 4 bases and J dropped 1 base, with 7 bases sitting between them. CDR3 sequence: CASSGQRNTGELFF. CDR3 coding DNA: TGTGCCAGCAGTGGCCAGCGGAACACCGGGGAGCTGTTTTTT.

At least ten counts were recorded for this clonotype. CDR3 region: CASSDPLGGASNQPQHF. In nucleotides, the CDR3 is TGTGCCAGCAGTGACCCTTTAGGAGGGGCAAGCAATCAGCCCCAGCATTTT. The chain joins TRBV6-1 to TRBJ1-5; maybe TRBD1 (5 bases). The CDR3 loop spans 17 amino acids. Germline CDR1 MNHNS, CDR2 SASEGT. Trimming shortened V by 3 bases and J by 1 base, and 16 bases separated the two germline ends.

This clonotype was picked up many times. The V call is TRBV28, the J call TRBJ2-7, with TRBD2 as a possible D gene (6 bases). Between the trimmed V and J ends, which lost 5 bases and 3 bases, there was a span of 20 bases. The CDR3 consists of 16 residues. Germline values: CDR1 MDHEN, CDR2 SYDVKM. Here the CDR3 DNA reads TGTGCCAGCAGTGGCCCGAGTAGCGGTAACTTCTACGAGCAGTACTTC. Translation: CASSGPSSGNFYEQYF. Combining the CDR3 with reference TRBV28 and TRBJ2-7 gives the whole variable domain DVKVTQSSRYLVKRTGEKVFLECVQDMDHENMFWYRQDPGLGLRLIYFSYDVKMKEKGDIPEGYSVSREKKERFSLILESASTNQTSMYLCASSGPSSGNFYEQYFGPGTRLTVT.

In its sample, this clonotype was seen many times. This chain joins TRBV28 and TRBJ1-2; TRBD1 aligns across 7 bases. Trimming at V came to 5 bases and at J to 1 base, leaving 7 bases not matched to a gene. The V gene's germline CDR1 is MDHEN and CDR2 SYDVKM. The CDR3 runs to 15 residues. The CDR3 loop reads CASSPRDSYNYGYTF. In DNA form, the CDR3 reads TGTGCCAGCAGTCCCCGGGACAGCTATAACTATGGCTACACCTTC.

This sequence joins TRBV6-1 and TRBJ2-7; D tentatively reads TRBD1 or TRBD2 (5 bases each). Trimming pared 5 bases from V and 3 bases from J, leaving 20 bases between. The CDR3 consists of 16 residues. The V gene's germline CDR1 is MNHNS and CDR2 SASEGT. The DNA of the CDR3 is TGTGCCAGCAGTTCCCGGTCGAGGGCAGGGATCTACGAGCAGTACTTC. Translating it yields CASSSRSRAGIYEQYF.

The CDR3 region is CASSLKGGGGKLFF. CDR3 bases: TGTGCCAGCAGTTTAAAGGGGGGTGGAGGAAAACTGTTTTTT. The chain links TRBV12-3 or TRBV12-4 to TRBJ1-4, with a possible D match to TRBD1 (6 bases). This CDR3 comprises 14 residues. Trimming removed 2 bases at V and 10 bases at J, with 14 bases between.

A few counts support this clonotype. The genes are TRBV24-1 and TRBJ2-1, with 11 bases that match TRBD2. The germline gives CDR1 KGHDR, CDR2 SFDVKD. CDR3 length equals 18 residues. With V trimmed by 4 bases and J by 3 bases, 10 bases remained unmatched. CDR3 in DNA: TGTGCCACCAGTGACCACACCGGGACTAGCGGAAACTACAATGAGCAGTTCTTC. Amino acids: CATSDHTGTSGNYNEQFF.

This clonotype has a count of ten or more. The gene calls are TRBV3-1 and TRBJ2-7, with D perhaps matching TRBD1 or TRBD2 (5 bases each). The CDR3 runs to 14 residues. V was pared by 4 bases and J by 2 bases, with 12 bases between. Germline V gene sequence: CDR1 LGHDT, CDR2 YNNKEL (reference sequence). DNA for the CDR3: TGTGCCAGCAGCCGCGGGCAGGGACCCTACGAGCAGTACTTC. The encoded protein is CASSRGQGPYEQYF.

This clonotype was picked up many times. The chain links TRBV6-2 or TRBV6-3 to TRBJ2-1, with 7 positions matching TRBD1. The CDR3 is made up of 16 amino acids. V lost 4 bases to trimming and J lost 7 bases; unmatched junction nucleotides: 13. The V gene's germline CDR1 is MNHEY and CDR2 SVGEGT. CDR3 loop: CASSSDPGTVRNEQFF. DNA for the CDR3: TGTGCCAGCAGTTCTGACCCCGGGACAGTCCGGAATGAGCAGTTCTTC.

At least ten counts were recorded for this clonotype. The chain is built from TRBV13 and TRBJ2-7; TRBD2 aligns across 15 bases. Germline assignment: CDR1 PRHDT and CDR2 FYEKMQ (reference sequence). CDR3 length: 18 residues. V lost 5 bases to trimming and J lost 1 base; unmatched junction nucleotides: 9. The CDR3 region has the DNA TGTGCCAGCAGCCCTTACCGGGGACTAGCGGGAGGTTCCTACGAGCAGTACTTC. It encodes CASSPYRGLAGGSYEQYF.

This clonotype was picked up a small number of times. The chain recombines TRBV3-1 with TRBJ1-5, with TRBD1 matching over 7 bases. Germline assignment: CDR1 LGHDT and CDR2 YNNKEL (reference sequence). With V trimmed by 5 bases and J by 5 bases, 9 bases remained unmatched. CDR3 length equals 15 residues. CDR3 residues: CASSWTGQPHQPQHF. The CDR3 DNA follows: TGTGCCAGCAGCTGGACAGGACAGCCTCATCAGCCCCAGCATTTT.

As concerns this clonotype: This could be a read error, since a much larger clone is one nucleotide away. The CDR3 loop reads CATARGPGGYTF. As DNA, the CDR3 is TGTGCCACGGCCCGGGGGCCCGGTGGCTACACCTTC. V gene TRBV2 combines with J gene TRBJ1-2; D is perhaps TRBD1 (6 bases). Per the germline V gene, CDR1 is SNHLY and CDR2 is FYNNEI. Trimming stripped 10 bases from V and 7 bases from J, with 16 bases between. The CDR3 is 12 amino acids. Full variable domain (outside the CDR3, taken from reference TRBV2 and TRBJ1-2): EPEVTQTPSHQVTQMGQEVILRCVPISNHLYFYWYRQILGQKVEFLVSFYNNEISEKSEIFDDQFSVERPDGSNFTLKIRSTKLEDSAMYFCATARGPGGYTFGSGTRLTVV.

This chain links TRBV19 with TRBJ2-1, with TRBD1 identical over 12 bases. With 6 bases clipped from V and 6 bases from J, the junction kept 6 bases outside the gene matches. The germline CDR1 and CDR2 sequences are LNHDA and SQIVND (reference sequence). The CDR3 is 15 residues long. CDR3 nucleotides: TGTGCCAGTAGCCTGGGACAGGGGGCTAGCAATGAGCAGTTCTTC. This gives the protein CASSLGQGASNEQFF.

This clonotype was recorded at least ten times. CDR3 nucleotides: TGTGCCAGCAGCTTATCTAGGGGGTCCTACGAGCAGTACTTC. It translates to CASSLSRGSYEQYF. V usage is TRBV11-2 and J usage is TRBJ2-7; possibly TRBD1 for D (6 bases). Germline V gene data show CDR1 as SGHAT and CDR2 as FQNNGV. This CDR3 is built from 14 residues. V was shortened by 2 bases and J by 1 base, with 9 bases between the two germline ends.

This clonotype was found a few times. V and J are TRBV14 and TRBJ2-2; 7 nucleotides agree with TRBD2. V lost 3 bases and J lost 5; bases outside the gene matches: 6. CDR1 is SGHDN, CDR2 FVKESK, per germline. The length of the CDR3 is 15 residues. CDR3 loop: CASSQKLARTGELFF. The CDR3 DNA sequence: TGTGCCAGCAGCCAGAAACTAGCGAGGACCGGGGAGCTGTTTTTT.

There are many counts of this clonotype. This rearrangement joins TRBV2 to TRBJ1-2, with TRBD1 identical over 8 bases. The CDR3 consists of 13 residues. The junction had 6 bases not matched to a gene; V was cut back by 6 bases and J by 6 bases. Looked up from germline, CDR1 is SNHLY and CDR2 is FYNNEI. DNA for the CDR3: TGTGCCAGCAGCCGGACAGGGAGTGATGGCTACACCTTC. Protein product: CASSRTGSDGYTF.

This clonotype was recorded a few times. The rearrangement uses TRBV19 and TRBJ2-1; D not resolved. V gave up 2 bases and J gave up 7 bases, with 6 bases separating them. This CDR3 has 12 amino acids. Per the germline V gene, CDR1 is LNHDA and CDR2 is SQIVND (reference sequence). The CDR3 DNA reads as TGTGCCAGTAGTATATGTGGTAATGAGCAGTTCTTC. Protein product: CASSICGNEQFF.